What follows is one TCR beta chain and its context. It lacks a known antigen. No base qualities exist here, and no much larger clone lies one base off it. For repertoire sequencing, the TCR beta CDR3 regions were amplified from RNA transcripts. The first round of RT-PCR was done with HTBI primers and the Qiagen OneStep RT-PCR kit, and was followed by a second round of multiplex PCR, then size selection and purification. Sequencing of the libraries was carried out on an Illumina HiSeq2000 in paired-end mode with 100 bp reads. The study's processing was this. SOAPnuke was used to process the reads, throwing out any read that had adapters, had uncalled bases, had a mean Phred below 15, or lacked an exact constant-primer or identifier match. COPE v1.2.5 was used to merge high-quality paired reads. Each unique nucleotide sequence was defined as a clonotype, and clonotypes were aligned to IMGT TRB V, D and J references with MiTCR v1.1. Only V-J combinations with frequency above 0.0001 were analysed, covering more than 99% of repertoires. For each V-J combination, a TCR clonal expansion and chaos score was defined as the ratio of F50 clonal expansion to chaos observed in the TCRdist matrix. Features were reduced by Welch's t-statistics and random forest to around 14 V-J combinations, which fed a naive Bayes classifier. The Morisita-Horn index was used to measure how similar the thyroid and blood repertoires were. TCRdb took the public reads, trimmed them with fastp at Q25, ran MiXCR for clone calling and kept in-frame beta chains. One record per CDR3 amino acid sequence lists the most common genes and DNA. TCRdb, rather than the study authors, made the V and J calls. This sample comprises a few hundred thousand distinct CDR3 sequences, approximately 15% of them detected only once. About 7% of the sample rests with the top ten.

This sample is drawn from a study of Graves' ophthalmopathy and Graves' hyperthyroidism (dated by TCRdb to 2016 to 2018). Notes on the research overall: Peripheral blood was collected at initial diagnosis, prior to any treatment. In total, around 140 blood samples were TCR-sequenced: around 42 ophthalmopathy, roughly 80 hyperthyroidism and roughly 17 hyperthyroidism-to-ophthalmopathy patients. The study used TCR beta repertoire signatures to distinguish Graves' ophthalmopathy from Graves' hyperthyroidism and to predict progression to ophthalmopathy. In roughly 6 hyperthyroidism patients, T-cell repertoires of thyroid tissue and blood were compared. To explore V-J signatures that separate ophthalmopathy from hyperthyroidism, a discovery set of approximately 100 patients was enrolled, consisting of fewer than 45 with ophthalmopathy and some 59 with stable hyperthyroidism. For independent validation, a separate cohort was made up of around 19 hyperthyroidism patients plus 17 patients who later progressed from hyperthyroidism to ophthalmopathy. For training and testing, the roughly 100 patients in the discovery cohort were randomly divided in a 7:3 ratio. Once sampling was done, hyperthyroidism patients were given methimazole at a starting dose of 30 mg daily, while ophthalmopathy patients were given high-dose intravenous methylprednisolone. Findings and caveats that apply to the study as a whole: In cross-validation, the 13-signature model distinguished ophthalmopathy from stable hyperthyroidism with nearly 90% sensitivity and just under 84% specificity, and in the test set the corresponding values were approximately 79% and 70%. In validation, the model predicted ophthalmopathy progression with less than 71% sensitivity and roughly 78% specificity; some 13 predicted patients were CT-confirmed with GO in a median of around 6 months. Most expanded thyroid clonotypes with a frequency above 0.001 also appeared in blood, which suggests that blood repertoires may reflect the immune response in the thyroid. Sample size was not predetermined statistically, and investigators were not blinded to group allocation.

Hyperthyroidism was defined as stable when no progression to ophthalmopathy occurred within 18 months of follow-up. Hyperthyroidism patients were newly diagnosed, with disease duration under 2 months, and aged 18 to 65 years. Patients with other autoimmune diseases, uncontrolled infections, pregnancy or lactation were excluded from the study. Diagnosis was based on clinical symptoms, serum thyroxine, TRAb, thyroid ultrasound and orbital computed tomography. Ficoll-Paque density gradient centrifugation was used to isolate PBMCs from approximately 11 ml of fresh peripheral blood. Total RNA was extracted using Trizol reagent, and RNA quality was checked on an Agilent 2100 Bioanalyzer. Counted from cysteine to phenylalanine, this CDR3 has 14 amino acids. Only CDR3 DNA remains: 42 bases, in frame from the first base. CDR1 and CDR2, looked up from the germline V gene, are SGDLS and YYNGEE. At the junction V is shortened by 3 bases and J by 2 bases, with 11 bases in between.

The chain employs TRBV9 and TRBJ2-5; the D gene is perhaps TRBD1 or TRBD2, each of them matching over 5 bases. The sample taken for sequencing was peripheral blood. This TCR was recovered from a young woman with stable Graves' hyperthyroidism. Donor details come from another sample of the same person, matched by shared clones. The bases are TGTGCCAGCAGCGCCGGGGCAGATCAAGAGACCCAGTACTTC. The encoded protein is CASSAGADQETQYF.